These 10 T cell receptor beta chains came from one sample sequenced in a study of blood T cell repertoires in COVID-19. TCRdb's copy holds only in-frame clones and misses some; the assay was immunoSEQ multiplex PCR. This table has about 300,000 clones, 65% to 90% appearing once. Sequenced sample: PBMCs or T cells enriched from blood (not recorded which). These receptors were collected from a woman in her late teens or twenties who had recovered from COVID-19.

This sequence joins TRBV2 and TRBJ2-1; perhaps TRBD2 as D (7 bases). The ends were cut back, 3 bases at V and 8 bases at J, with 17 bases in the middle. This CDR3 spans 15 amino acids. The V gene's germline CDR1 is SNHLY and CDR2 FYNNEI. The CDR3 nucleotides read TGTGCCAGCAGTGACTTCGATGGGGGGGGCTATGAGCAGTTCTTC. It is translated as CASSDFDGGGYEQFF.

This chain links TRBV10-2 with TRBJ2-7, with TRBD2 identical over 8 bases. Germline V lookup: CDR1 WSHSY, CDR2 SAAADI. The ends lost 7 bases at V and 4 bases at J; junction bases unmatched: 9. The CDR3 consists of 14 residues. CDR3: CASTGVAGNYEQYF. The CDR3 DNA is TGCGCCAGCACCGGGGTAGCGGGAAATTACGAGCAGTACTTC.

The chain joins TRBV28 to TRBJ1-2, with D perhaps TRBD1 (5 bases). The germline V and J ends were trimmed by 2 bases and 8 bases, with 12 bases remaining between them. Germline values: CDR1 MDHEN, CDR2 SYDVKM. The CDR3 sequence is 13 residues long. The CDR3 loop is CASSLPDRGGYTF. The CDR3 region has the DNA TGTGCCAGCAGTTTACCTGACAGAGGCGGCTACACCTTC.

The V gene is TRBV24-1, the J gene TRBJ1-5; 7 positions match TRBD1. The length of the CDR3 is 14 residues. With V trimmed by 3 bases and J by 6 bases, 4 bases remained unmatched. Germline-derived CDR1 and CDR2 are KGHDR and SFDVKD. CDR3 DNA sequence: TGTGCCACCAGTGATCAAACAGGGGTTCAGCCCCAGCATTTT. It is translated as CATSDQTGVQPQHF.

The chain recombines TRBV7-9 with TRBJ1-5; D is unresolved. The V end lost 6 bases, the J end lost 6 bases, and 15 bases lay between the germline ends. Per the germline V gene, CDR1 is SEHNR and CDR2 is FQNEAQ (reference sequence). The CDR3 is 14 residues long. CDR3 amino acids: CASSPADLIQPQHF. CDR3 DNA sequence: TGTGCCAGCAGTCCCGCGGACTTGATTCAGCCCCAGCATTTT.

This rearrangement joins TRBV5-1 to TRBJ2-3; perhaps TRBD1 as D (5 bases). V gave up 4 bases and J gave up 0 bases, with 18 bases separating them. CDR3 length: 17 residues. Germline V gene sequence: CDR1 SGHRS, CDR2 YFSETQ. CDR3: CASSPGSFDSSTDTQYF. The CDR3 nucleotides are TGCGCCAGCAGCCCAGGGTCGTTCGACAGTAGCACAGATACGCAGTATTTT.

The genes are TRBV5-1 and TRBJ1-4, with D unclear. Between the trimmed V and J ends, which lost 3 bases and 0 bases, there was a span of 6 bases. Germline V gives CDR1 SGHRS, CDR2 YFSETQ. This CDR3 region has 14 residues. CDR3 amino acids: CASSSGATNEKLFF. Here the CDR3 DNA reads TGCGCCAGCAGCTCCGGGGCAACTAATGAAAAACTGTTTTTT.

This clone appeared once. The CDR3 region is CASSLDTGPDLTYNEQFF. The CDR3 DNA sequence: TGTGCCAGCAGCTTAGATACCGGGCCGGACTTGACTTACAATGAGCAGTTCTTC. V is TRBV11-3 and J is TRBJ2-1, with D maybe TRBD2 (5 bases). Trimming took 0 bases from V and 4 from J, leaving 19 bases between them. Germline lookup yields CDR1 SGHNT and CDR2 YENEEA. This CDR3 contains 18 residues.

The CDR3 coding sequence is TGTGCCAGTAGTCTAGCGGTTAGCTCCTACAATGAGCAGTTCTTC. It specifies CASSLAVSSYNEQFF. The J gene is TRBJ2-1, the V gene TRBV19, with 7 bases that match TRBD2. The V and J ends lost 5 bases and 0 bases, in that order; junction bases with no gene match: 4. From germline, CDR1 is LNHDA and CDR2 SQIVND (reference sequence). This CDR3 comprises 15 residues.

V usage is TRBV11-2 and J usage is TRBJ2-7; TRBD1 matches at 8 bases. The CDR3 extends over 15 amino acids. V dropped 1 base and J dropped 2; count of bases not matched to a gene: 4. Germline CDR1 SGHAT, CDR2 FQNNGV. CDR3 sequence reads: CASSLGTGRTYEQYF. The CDR3 DNA sequence: TGTGCCAGCAGCTTAGGGACAGGGAGGACCTACGAGCAGTACTTC.